This T cell receptor (beta chain) was identified during a study of blood T cell repertoires in COVID-19. Using immunoSEQ multiplex PCR, the repertoire was profiled, and TCRdb retains in-frame clones only, with some absent. The sample consists of over 300,000 clones, roughly 90% of them appearing once. Specimen: PBMCs or T cells enriched from blood (not recorded which). The clonotype comes from a woman in her thirties with acute COVID-19.

The CDR3 region is CAISESQGAHGYTF. The CDR3 DNA follows: TGTGCCATCAGTGAGTCCCAGGGGGCGCATGGCTACACCTTC. The chain couples TRBV10-3 to TRBJ1-2; 8 bases are a match to TRBD1. The CDR3 contains 14 residues. Germline trimming cut 0 bases from V and 6 bases from J; bases unmatched to any gene: 3. CDR1 and CDR2 (germline): ENHRY, SYGVKD.